Listed below are T cell receptor beta chains from one sample, sequenced in a study of blood T cell repertoires in COVID-19. Sequenced by immunoSEQ multiplex PCR; TCRdb stores in-frame clones only, minus some. The sample records about 19,000 clones, about 90% being singletons. Sequencing used peripheral blood. These receptors all stem from a human donor in a cohort sampled during active COVID-19. Each CDR3 is given with its conserved first and last residue. D genes are given only for firm matches. Part of the rows lack a size; the others show once, few, many or a class for expanded clones.

CDR3nt: TGTGCCACCAGCAGAGATCGCGTGGGGGGTGAAGCTTTCTTT
CDR3aa: CATSRDRVGGEAFF
v_gene: TRBV15
j_gene: TRBJ1-1
abundance: .
d_gene: .

CDR3nt: TGTGCCAGCAGCCAAGACAGGGGGCCCTATGGCTACACCTTC
CDR3aa: CASSQDRGPYGYTF
v_gene: TRBV4-2
j_gene: TRBJ1-2
abundance: .
d_gene: TRBD1

CDR3nt: TGTGCCAGCACCAAGGGGGCCTCCTACGAGCAGTACTTC
CDR3aa: CASTKGASYEQYF
v_gene: TRBV12-3/TRBV12-4
j_gene: TRBJ2-7
abundance: once
d_gene: TRBD1

CDR3nt: TGTGCCAGCTCACCAGAGGCAGGGCAAAATGAAAAACTGTTTTTT
CDR3aa: CASSPEAGQNEKLFF
v_gene: TRBV18
j_gene: TRBJ1-4
abundance: .
d_gene: .

CDR3nt: TGTGCCAGCAGCTTAGCGTCGAGCGATCGGGGCTACACCTTC
CDR3aa: CASSLASSDRGYTF
v_gene: TRBV7-8
j_gene: TRBJ1-2
abundance: few
d_gene: .

CDR3nt: TGTGCCAGCAGCTTGGCAGGGCTAGTGTACAATGAGCAGTTCTTC
CDR3aa: CASSLAGLVYNEQFF
v_gene: TRBV5-8
j_gene: TRBJ2-1
abundance: .
d_gene: .

CDR3nt: TGTGCCAGCAGCTCCCGGACAGGAGCTAATGAAAAACTGTTTTTT
CDR3aa: CASSSRTGANEKLFF
v_gene: TRBV7-2
j_gene: TRBJ1-4
abundance: once
d_gene: TRBD1

CDR3nt: TGTGCCAGCAGTTCCCAGCGGGAGTATGCAGATACGCAGTATTTT
CDR3aa: CASSSQREYADTQYF
v_gene: TRBV27
j_gene: TRBJ2-3
abundance: .
d_gene: TRBD2

CDR3nt: TGTGCCAGCAGCTCCAGGGTGACAGGGAGCCACGAGCAGTACTTC
CDR3aa: CASSSRVTGSHEQYF
v_gene: TRBV4-2
j_gene: TRBJ2-7
abundance: .
d_gene: TRBD1

CDR3nt: TGCGCCAGCAGCGGACAGGGGGCTGTGTCTGGCTACACCTTC
CDR3aa: CASSGQGAVSGYTF
v_gene: TRBV10-2
j_gene: TRBJ1-2
abundance: .
d_gene: TRBD1

CDR3nt: TGTGCCAGCAGCTTCCGGGACAGGAGGAACACCGGGGAGCTGTTTTTT
CDR3aa: CASSFRDRRNTGELFF
v_gene: TRBV9
j_gene: TRBJ2-2
abundance: .
d_gene: TRBD1

CDR3nt: TGTGCCAGCCGTTCAGGGGAGATGGATGGCTACACCTTC
CDR3aa: CASRSGEMDGYTF
v_gene: TRBV5-4
j_gene: TRBJ1-2
abundance: .
d_gene: .

CDR3nt: TGTGCCAGCAGTTCCCCTACTAGCGGGAGAAGAAATGAGCAGTTCTTC
CDR3aa: CASSSPTSGRRNEQFF
v_gene: TRBV27
j_gene: TRBJ2-1
abundance: .
d_gene: TRBD2

CDR3nt: TGTGCCAGTATGACGAATCGTCTGGGGGCAGGCAGGATTTTTAATACTGGGGCCAACGTCCTGACTTTC
CDR3aa: CASMTNRLGAGRIFNTGANVLTF
v_gene: TRBV19
j_gene: TRBJ2-6
abundance: .
d_gene: .

CDR3nt: TGTGCCAGCTCACCAGGGAGGGCCAGGAGAATTGGAAACACCATATATTTT
CDR3aa: CASSPGRARRIGNTIYF
v_gene: TRBV18
j_gene: TRBJ1-3
abundance: .
d_gene: .

CDR3nt: TGTGCCAGCAGTTTAGGGGACAGGGGGAATCAGCCCCAGCATTTT
CDR3aa: CASSLGDRGNQPQHF
v_gene: TRBV27
j_gene: TRBJ1-5
abundance: .
d_gene: TRBD1

CDR3nt: TGTGCCAGCTCACCAGAGGAAGTTCACATTGCTCTATACTATAATTCACCCCTCCACTTT
CDR3aa: CASSPEEVHIALYYNSPLHF
v_gene: TRBV18
j_gene: TRBJ1-6
abundance: .
d_gene: .

CDR3nt: TGTGCCGGGGTGGCAGGGCTAAACACTGAAGCTTTCTTT
CDR3aa: CAGVAGLNTEAFF
v_gene: TRBV2
j_gene: TRBJ1-1
abundance: .
d_gene: .

CDR3nt: TGCGCCAGCAGCTTGGCGGTACTAGCGGCCACCGGGGAGCTGTTTTTT
CDR3aa: CASSLAVLAATGELFF
v_gene: TRBV5-1
j_gene: TRBJ2-2
abundance: .
d_gene: TRBD2

CDR3nt: TGCGCCAGCAGGACAGGGAGCAATCAGCCCCAGCATTTT
CDR3aa: CASRTGSNQPQHF
v_gene: TRBV5-1
j_gene: TRBJ1-5
abundance: .
d_gene: TRBD1

CDR3nt: TGCGCCAGCAGCTTGGCCTTGGCGGGGGAGACCCAGTACTTC
CDR3aa: CASSLALAGETQYF
v_gene: TRBV5-1
j_gene: TRBJ2-5
abundance: .
d_gene: .

CDR3nt: TGTGCCAGCAGCTTAGGGGGACAGGGACAAGAGACCCAGTACTTC
CDR3aa: CASSLGGQGQETQYF
v_gene: TRBV7-3
j_gene: TRBJ2-5
abundance: .
d_gene: TRBD1

CDR3nt: TGTGCCACCAGTTCGACAGGGATGGGGTCCTACAATGAGCAGTTCTTC
CDR3aa: CATSSTGMGSYNEQFF
v_gene: TRBV24-1
j_gene: TRBJ2-1
abundance: .
d_gene: TRBD1

CDR3nt: TGCAGCGTTGAAGAGGCCGCGGGACAGCCCCAGCATTTT
CDR3aa: CSVEEAAGQPQHF
v_gene: TRBV29-1
j_gene: TRBJ1-5
abundance: .
d_gene: .